A single sample is the source of the 8 T cell receptor beta chains below, sequenced in a study of blood T cell repertoires in COVID-19. Assay used: immunoSEQ multiplex PCR; TCRdb lists only in-frame clones, some missing. The sample shows 110,000 to 150,000 clones, approximately 80% of them seen only once. The specimen sequenced was PBMCs or T cells enriched from blood (not recorded which). All receptors come from a woman aged 18-35 years who had been exposed to COVID-19.

For the CDR3, the DNA is TGTGCCAGCAGTTACCAACAGGGGAGTTATGAAGCTTTCTTT. As protein: CASSYQQGSYEAFF. The chain uses TRBV6-6 and TRBJ1-1, with 7 bases matching TRBD1. CDR1 and CDR2 (germline): MNHNY, SVGAGI (reference sequence). V was clipped by 2 bases and J by 7 bases; unmatched bases: 7. There are 14 residues in the CDR3.

This clone was picked up one time. The chain joins TRBV30 to TRBJ2-3; 12 nucleotides align to TRBD2. The junction had 11 bases not matched to a gene; V was cut back by 7 bases and J by 6 bases. There are 15 residues in the CDR3. CDR1 and CDR2 (germline): GTSNPN, SVGIG (reference sequence). CDR3 amino acids: CAYSETSGSRDTQYF. The DNA for the CDR3 is TGTGCCTACTCGGAGACTAGCGGGAGTAGGGATACGCAGTATTTT.

At least ten counts were recorded for this clone. The gene calls are TRBV2 and TRBJ2-7; D is undetermined. This CDR3 has 12 amino acids. The germline gives CDR1 SNHLY, CDR2 FYNNEI. Trimming took off 4 bases at V and 7 bases at J, with 11 bases between the two ends. CDR3 region: CASSGGFGEQYF. DNA for the CDR3: TGTGCCAGCAGTGGTGGGTTCGGGGAGCAGTACTTC.

The chain combines TRBV7-8 with TRBJ2-1, with D tentatively TRBD2 (6 bases). V was trimmed by 5 bases and J by 9 bases, leaving 8 bases between them. The germline gives CDR1 SGHVS, CDR2 FQNEAQ. The CDR3 extends over 11 amino acids. CDR3 nucleotides: TGTGCCAGCAGCCTGGGGGGTGAGCAGTTCTTC. It translates to CASSLGGEQFF. Using reference TRBV7-8 and TRBJ2-1 for the parts outside the CDR3, the full variable domain is GAGVSQSPRYKVAKRGQDVALRCDPISGHVSLFWYQQALGQGPEFLTYFQNEAQLDKSGLPSDRFFAERPEGSVSTLKIQRTQQEDSAVYLCASSLGGEQFFGPGTRLTVL.

The chain combines TRBV11-2 with TRBJ2-5; unclear D gene. In germline, CDR1 is SGHAT, CDR2 FQNNGV. This CDR3 comprises 14 residues. The V and J ends lost 3 bases and 2 bases respectively, with 10 bases between them. The CDR3 here is CASSFSFGQETQYF. CDR3 in DNA: TGTGCCAGCAGCTTTTCTTTCGGGCAAGAGACCCAGTACTTC.

The rearrangement uses TRBV18 and TRBJ2-2; D is perhaps TRBD1 (5 bases). Trimming left V 1 base short and J 1 base short, with 10 bases between. The germline gives CDR1 KGHSH, CDR2 LQKENI. The CDR3 is 16 amino acids. This chain's CDR3 is CASSPLSQGNTGELFF. The CDR3 DNA sequence: TGTGCCAGCTCACCACTAAGCCAGGGGAACACCGGGGAGCTGTTTTTT.

The V gene is TRBV7-9, the J gene TRBJ1-1; D perhaps matches TRBD1 (5 bases). This CDR3 is 15 amino acids long. CDR1 and CDR2 from the germline V gene are SEHNR and FQNEAQ (reference sequence). V shed 5 bases and J shed 0 bases, with 13 bases lying between them. CDR3 protein: CASSHRQSMNTEAFF. The CDR3 coding sequence is TGTGCCAGCAGCCATCGACAGTCCATGAACACTGAAGCTTTCTTT.

This clone was seen more than once but under ten times. CDR3 sequence reads: CASSFRDSTGTGELFF. As DNA, the CDR3 is TGCGCCAGCAGCTTCCGGGACTCAACGGGAACCGGGGAGCTGTTTTTT. V is TRBV5-1 and J is TRBJ2-2; a possible D gene is TRBD2 (6 bases). This CDR3 spans 16 amino acids. The V gene lost 2 bases and the J gene lost 5 bases, with 16 bases spanning the gap. CDR1 SGHRS and CDR2 YFSETQ come from the germline V gene. Full variable domain (remainder filled in from reference TRBV5-1 and TRBJ2-2): KAGVTQTPRYLIKTRGQQVTLSCSPISGHRSVSWYQQTPGQGLQFLFEYFSETQRNKGNFPGRFSGRQFSNSRSEMNVSTLELGDSALYLCASSFRDSTGTGELFFGEGSRLTVL.